What follows is one T cell receptor beta chain and its context. This clone was observed a single time. What this receptor recognizes is not known. Base-call qualities are not available, and no considerably larger clone is one nucleotide away. Libraries came from the immunoSEQ multiplex PCR assay. This is the immuneACCESS table as TCRdb keeps it, with only in-frame sequences that have V and J called. A part of the clones is gone; compared with another copy, unresolved V genes explain less than half, and the rest is unexplained. Counted in this sample were some 130,000 clones; roughly 92% of them appeared once. Less than 7% of the sample rests with the top ten. The CDR3 numbers 13 residues from cysteine through phenylalanine. The kept DNA is CDR3 alone, 39 bases in frame from the first base. V lost 6 bases and J lost 5 bases; the stretch between them is 14 bases long. The data were obtained in a study of control samples from healthy donors and cancer patients (TCRdb year 2020).

The material sequenced was blood. The TCR originated in a man aged 18 to 29 in good health. This sequence uses TRBV12-3 or TRBV12-4 and TRBJ2-7; TRBD1 is a possible D gene, resting on 6 matching bases. The CDR3: CASSPTGTNEQYF. The DNA is as follows: TGTGCCAGCAGCCCAACTGGGACAAACGAGCAGTACTTC.